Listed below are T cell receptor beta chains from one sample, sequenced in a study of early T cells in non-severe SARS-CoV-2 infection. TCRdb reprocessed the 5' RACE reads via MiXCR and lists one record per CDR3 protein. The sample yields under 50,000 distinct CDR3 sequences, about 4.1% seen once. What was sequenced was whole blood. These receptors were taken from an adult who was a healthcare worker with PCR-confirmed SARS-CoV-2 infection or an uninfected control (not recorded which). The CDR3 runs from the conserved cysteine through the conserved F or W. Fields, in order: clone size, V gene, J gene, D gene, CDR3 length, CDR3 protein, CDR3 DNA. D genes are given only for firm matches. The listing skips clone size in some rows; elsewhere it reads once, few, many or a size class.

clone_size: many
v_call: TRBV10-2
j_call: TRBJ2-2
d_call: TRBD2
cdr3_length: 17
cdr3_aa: CASSEWRGGLDTGELFF
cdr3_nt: TGCGCCAGCAGTGAGTGGCGGGGGGGCCTGGACACCGGGGAGCTGTTTTTT

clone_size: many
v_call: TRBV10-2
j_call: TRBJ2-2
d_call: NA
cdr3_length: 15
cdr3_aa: CASSVPGKNAGELFF
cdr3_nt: TGCGCCAGCAGTGTCCCAGGGAAGAACGCCGGGGAGCTGTTTTTT

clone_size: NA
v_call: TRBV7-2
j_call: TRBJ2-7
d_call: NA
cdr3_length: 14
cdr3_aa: CASSKEASTYEQYF
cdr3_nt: TGTGCCAGCAGCAAAGAGGCTTCCACCTACGAGCAGTACTTC

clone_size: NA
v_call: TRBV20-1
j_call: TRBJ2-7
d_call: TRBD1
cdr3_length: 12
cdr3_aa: CSAGTGKSEQYF
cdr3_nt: TGCAGTGCGGGGACAGGGAAGAGCGAGCAGTACTTC

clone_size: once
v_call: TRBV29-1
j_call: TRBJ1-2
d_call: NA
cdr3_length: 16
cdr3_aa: CSVVGDLKGLDYGYTF
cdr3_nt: TGCAGCGTCGTGGGGGACTTAAAGGGGTTGGACTATGGCTACACCTTC

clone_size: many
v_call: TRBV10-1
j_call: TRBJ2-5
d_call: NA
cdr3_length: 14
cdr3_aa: CASSDFQGPETQYF
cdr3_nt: TGCGCCAGCAGTGATTTCCAGGGCCCCGAGACCCAGTACTTC

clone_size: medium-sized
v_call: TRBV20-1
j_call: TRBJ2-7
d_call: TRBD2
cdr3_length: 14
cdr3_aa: CSARVLAASYEQYF
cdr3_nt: TGCAGTGCTAGAGTCCTAGCGGCCTCCTACGAGCAGTACTTC

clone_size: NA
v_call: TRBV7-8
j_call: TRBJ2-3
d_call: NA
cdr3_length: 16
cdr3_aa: CASSSRGALSTDTQYF
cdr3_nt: TGTGCCAGCAGCTCACGGGGGGCCCTGAGCACAGATACGCAGTATTTT

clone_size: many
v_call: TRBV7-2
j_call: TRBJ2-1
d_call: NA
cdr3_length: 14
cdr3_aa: CASSASAAYNEQFF
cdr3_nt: TGTGCCAGCAGCGCCTCGGCGGCTTACAATGAGCAGTTCTTC

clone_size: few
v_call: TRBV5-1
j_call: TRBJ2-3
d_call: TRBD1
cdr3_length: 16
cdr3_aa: CASSLEGALSTDTQYF
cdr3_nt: TGCGCCAGCAGCTTGGAGGGGGCTCTCAGCACAGATACGCAGTATTTT

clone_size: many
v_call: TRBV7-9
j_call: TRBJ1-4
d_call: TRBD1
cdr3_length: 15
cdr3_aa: CASSLMTGGGEKLFF
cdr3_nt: TGTGCCAGCAGCTTAATGACAGGGGGCGGTGAAAAACTGTTTTTT

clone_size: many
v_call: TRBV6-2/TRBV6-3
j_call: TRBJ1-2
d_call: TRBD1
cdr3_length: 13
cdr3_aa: CASRDRSFYGYTF
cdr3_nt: TGTGCCAGCAGGGACAGGAGCTTCTATGGCTACACCTTC

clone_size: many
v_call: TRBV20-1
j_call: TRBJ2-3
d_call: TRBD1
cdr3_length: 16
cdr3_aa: CSARGPGQGNTDTQYF
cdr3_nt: TGCAGTGCTAGAGGCCCTGGACAGGGCAACACAGATACGCAGTATTTT

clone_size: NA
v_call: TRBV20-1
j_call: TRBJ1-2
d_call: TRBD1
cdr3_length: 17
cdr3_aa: CSARPGTGGLANYGYTF
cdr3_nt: TGCAGTGCTAGACCCGGGACAGGGGGCCTGGCTAACTATGGCTACACCTTC

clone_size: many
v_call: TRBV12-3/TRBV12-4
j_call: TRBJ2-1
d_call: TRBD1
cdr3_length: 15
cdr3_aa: CASIPDGQGYNEQFF
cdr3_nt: TGTGCCAGCATCCCCGATGGACAGGGTTATAATGAGCAGTTCTTC

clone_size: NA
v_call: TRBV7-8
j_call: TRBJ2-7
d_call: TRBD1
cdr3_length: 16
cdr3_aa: CASSHGVGTETYEQYF
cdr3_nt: TGTGCCAGCAGCCACGGTGTGGGGACAGAGACCTACGAGCAGTACTTC

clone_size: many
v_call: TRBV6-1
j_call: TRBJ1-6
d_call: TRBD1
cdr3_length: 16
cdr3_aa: CASSGSADRADSPLHF
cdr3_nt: TGTGCCAGCAGTGGATCTGCCGACAGGGCCGATTCACCCCTCCACTTT

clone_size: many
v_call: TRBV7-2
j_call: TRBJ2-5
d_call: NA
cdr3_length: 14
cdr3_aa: CASSRALQAETQYF
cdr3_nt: TGTGCCAGCAGCCGCGCGTTACAGGCGGAGACCCAGTACTTC

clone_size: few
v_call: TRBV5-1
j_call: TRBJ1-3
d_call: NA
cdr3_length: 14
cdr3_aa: CASSFTGSGNTIYF
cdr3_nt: TGCGCCAGCAGCTTCACGGGATCTGGAAACACCATATATTTT

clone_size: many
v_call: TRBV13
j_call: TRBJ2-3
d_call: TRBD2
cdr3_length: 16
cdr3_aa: CASSLELAGGPDTQYF
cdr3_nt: TGTGCCAGCAGCTTAGAACTAGCGGGAGGGCCCGATACGCAGTATTTT

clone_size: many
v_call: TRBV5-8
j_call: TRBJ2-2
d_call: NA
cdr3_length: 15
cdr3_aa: CASSYGLPRTGELFF
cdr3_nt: TGTGCCAGCAGCTATGGACTACCCAGAACCGGGGAGCTGTTTTTT

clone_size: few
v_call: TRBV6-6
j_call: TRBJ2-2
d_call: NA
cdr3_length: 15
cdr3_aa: CATNIGQGLTGELFF
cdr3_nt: TGTGCCACCAATATAGGGCAGGGCCTCACCGGGGAGCTGTTTTTT

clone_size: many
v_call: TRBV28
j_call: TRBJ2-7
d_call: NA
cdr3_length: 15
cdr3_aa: CASSTTGPLTYEQYF
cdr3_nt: TGTGCCAGCAGTACCACCGGGCCCCTAACCTACGAGCAGTACTTC

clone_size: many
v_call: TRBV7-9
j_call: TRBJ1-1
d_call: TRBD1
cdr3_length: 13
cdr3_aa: CASSLGRDSEAFF
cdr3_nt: TGTGCCAGCAGCTTAGGAAGGGACAGTGAAGCTTTCTTT

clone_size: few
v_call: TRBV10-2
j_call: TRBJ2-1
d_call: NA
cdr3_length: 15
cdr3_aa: CASSESGISWNEQFF
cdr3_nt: TGCGCCAGCAGTGAGTCGGGCATCTCGTGGAATGAGCAGTTCTTC

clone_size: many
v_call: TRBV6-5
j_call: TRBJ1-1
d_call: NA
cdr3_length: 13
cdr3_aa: CASSPHGDTEAFF
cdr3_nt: TGTGCCAGCAGTCCTCACGGGGACACTGAAGCTTTCTTT

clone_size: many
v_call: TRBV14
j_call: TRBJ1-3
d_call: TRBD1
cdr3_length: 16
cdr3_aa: CASSLWTGHSGNTIYF
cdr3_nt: TGTGCCAGCAGCCTATGGACAGGACACTCTGGAAACACCATATATTTT

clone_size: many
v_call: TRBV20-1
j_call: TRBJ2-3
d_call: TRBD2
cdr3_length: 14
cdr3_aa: CSARRGGHGDTQYF
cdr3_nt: TGCAGTGCTAGACGGGGGGGGCATGGAGATACGCAGTATTTT

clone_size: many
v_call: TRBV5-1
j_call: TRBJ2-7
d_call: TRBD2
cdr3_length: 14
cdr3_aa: CASSYSSGPYEQYF
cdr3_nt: TGCGCCAGCAGCTACTCTAGCGGGCCCTACGAGCAGTACTTC

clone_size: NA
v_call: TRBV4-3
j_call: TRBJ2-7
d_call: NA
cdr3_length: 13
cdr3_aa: CASSLGRSYEQYF
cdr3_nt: TGCGCCAGCAGCCTAGGCCGGTCGTACGAGCAGTACTTC